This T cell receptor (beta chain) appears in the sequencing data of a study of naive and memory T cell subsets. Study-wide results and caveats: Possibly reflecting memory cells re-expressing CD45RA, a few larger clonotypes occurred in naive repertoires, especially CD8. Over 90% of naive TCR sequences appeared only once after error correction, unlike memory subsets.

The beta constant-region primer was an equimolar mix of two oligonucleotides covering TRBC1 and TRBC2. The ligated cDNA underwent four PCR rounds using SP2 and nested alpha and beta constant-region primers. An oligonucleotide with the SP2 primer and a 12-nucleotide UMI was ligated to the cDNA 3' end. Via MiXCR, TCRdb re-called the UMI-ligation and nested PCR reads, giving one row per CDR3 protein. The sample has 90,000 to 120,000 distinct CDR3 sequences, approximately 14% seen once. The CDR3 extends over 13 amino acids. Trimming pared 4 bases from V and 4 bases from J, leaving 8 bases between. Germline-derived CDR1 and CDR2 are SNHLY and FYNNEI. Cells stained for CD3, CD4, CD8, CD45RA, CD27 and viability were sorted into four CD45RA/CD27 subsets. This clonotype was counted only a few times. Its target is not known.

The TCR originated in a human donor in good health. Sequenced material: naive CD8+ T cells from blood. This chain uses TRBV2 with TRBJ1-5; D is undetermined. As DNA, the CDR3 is TGTGCCAGCAGTGTTTGGCAAAATCAGCCCCAGCATTTT. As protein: CASSVWQNQPQHF.